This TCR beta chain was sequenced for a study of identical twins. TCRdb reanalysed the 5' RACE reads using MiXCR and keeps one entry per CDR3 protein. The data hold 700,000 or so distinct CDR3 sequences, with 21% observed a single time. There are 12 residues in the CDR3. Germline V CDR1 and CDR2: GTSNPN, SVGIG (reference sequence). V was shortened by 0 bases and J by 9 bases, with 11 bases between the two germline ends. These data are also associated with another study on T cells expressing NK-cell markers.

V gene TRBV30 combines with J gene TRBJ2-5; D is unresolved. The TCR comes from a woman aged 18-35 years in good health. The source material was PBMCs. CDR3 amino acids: CAWSVHVQSQYF. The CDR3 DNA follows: TGTGCCTGGAGTGTACACGTGCAGTCCCAGTACTTC.